The clone carrying this T cell receptor beta chain has more than one count but fewer than ten. Trimming cost V 1 base and J 5 bases; bases outside gene matches: 14. The CDR3 totals 18 residues. Per the germline V gene, CDR1 is LGHDT and CDR2 is YNNKEL (reference sequence). This specimen belongs to a study of T cells in Graves' hyperthyroidism and ophthalmopathy. What was amplified from RNA transcripts were TCR beta CDR3 regions. Researchers ran a first-round RT-PCR on the TCR CDR3 using the HTBI primer set. TCRdb re-derived calls from the multiplex PCR reads in MiXCR, one entry per CDR3 protein. The sample consists of more than 550,000 distinct CDR3 sequences, roughly a sixth of them appearing once. Hyperthyroidism was newly diagnosed in patients aged 18 to 65 (duration under 2 months). A 10 ml volume of fresh peripheral blood provided the PBMCs.

This receptor was taken from a woman in her 50s with Graves' hyperthyroidism that later progressed to Graves' ophthalmopathy. The V call is TRBV3-1, the J call TRBJ2-3; 8 bases line up with TRBD2. Sequenced material: blood. The CDR3, as DNA: TGTGCCAGCAGCCAAGTGATCCTTACGGGGGGGCTTAAAGATACGCAGTATTTT. Its protein product is CASSQVILTGGLKDTQYF.